The rows below give T cell receptor beta chains drawn from one sample of a study of human T cells and chemical hapten exposure. TCRdb re-analysed the RACE reads in MiXCR, keeping a single row per CDR3 protein. The repertoire holds approximately 80,000 distinct CDR3 sequences, with about a tenth as singletons. The sample in question was whole blood, obtained in connection with sensitization to the hapten diphenylcyclopropenone (DPC). These receptors were taken from a young woman with alopecia areata. Some clones in this sample may be carry-over from other donors' samples. Each CDR3 is given with its conserved first and last residue. D genes are given only for firm matches. A row's size may be missing; if present it is once, few, many or a size class.

v_call	j_call	d_call	clone_size	cdr3_aa	cdr3_nt
TRBV28	TRBJ1-5	-	few	CASKGDGNQPQHF	TGTGCCAGCAAGGGGGATGGGAATCAGCCCCAGCATTTT
TRBV11-1	TRBJ1-4	-	many	CASSFRDGHNEKLFF	TGTGCCAGCAGCTTCCGGGACGGACATAATGAAAAACTGTTTTTT
TRBV10-3	TRBJ1-3	-	-	CAIMQGGSGNTIYF	TGTGCCATCATGCAGGGAGGATCTGGAAACACCATATATTTT
TRBV7-8	TRBJ2-3	TRBD1	few	CASSHLPRQGTDTQYF	TGTGCCAGCAGCCATCTCCCGAGACAGGGGACAGATACGCAGTATTTT
TRBV7-3	TRBJ2-3	-	many	CASSSSWPDTQYF	TGTGCCAGCAGCTCGAGTTGGCCAGATACGCAGTATTTT
TRBV5-1	TRBJ2-6	-	many	CASSLADSGANVLTF	TGCGCCAGCAGCTTGGCTGACTCTGGGGCCAACGTCCTGACTTTC
TRBV7-6	TRBJ2-5	TRBD2	-	CASSWTSGGQTTETQYF	TGTGCCAGCAGCTGGACTAGCGGGGGACAAACGACAGAGACCCAGTACTTC
TRBV24-1	TRBJ2-3	TRBD2	many	CATSLAGGPTDTQYF	TGTGCCACCAGTTTAGCGGGGGGGCCGACAGATACGCAGTATTTT
TRBV3-1	TRBJ1-6	TRBD1	-	CASSPRQGSSYNSPLHF	TGTGCCAGCAGCCCACGACAGGGTAGCTCCTATAATTCACCCCTCCACTTT
TRBV12-3/TRBV12-4	TRBJ2-3	TRBD2	many	CASSSGLAGAGASTDTQYF	TGTGCCAGCAGCTCGGGACTAGCGGGGGCCGGCGCCAGCACAGATACGCAGTATTTT
TRBV5-4	TRBJ2-7	TRBD2	many	CASSLRTSGPPYEQYF	TGTGCCAGCAGCCTGAGGACTAGCGGACCCCCCTACGAGCAGTACTTC
TRBV18	TRBJ1-2	-	many	CASSPSPQANYGYTF	TGTGCCAGCTCACCATCTCCCCAAGCTAACTATGGCTACACCTTC
TRBV20-1	TRBJ1-6	-	many	CSARDMGGSYNSPLHF	TGCAGTGCTAGAGATATGGGGGGCTCGTATAATTCACCCCTCCACTTT
TRBV11-1	TRBJ1-1	-	many	CASSIEVLAEAFF	TGTGCCAGCAGCATCGAAGTTCTGGCTGAAGCTTTCTTT
TRBV12-3/TRBV12-4	TRBJ1-2	-	few	CASSLGGGLHGYTF	TGTGCCAGCAGCTTAGGAGGAGGGCTCCATGGCTACACCTTC
TRBV5-5	TRBJ1-4	-	many	CASQTAQGTNEKLFF	TGTGCCAGCCAGACAGCCCAAGGAACTAATGAAAAACTGTTTTTT
TRBV29-1	TRBJ2-3	-	-	CSVRLVGRYTQYF	TGCAGCGTTAGATTAGTCGGCCGATATACGCAGTATTTT
TRBV7-2	TRBJ2-7	TRBD2	many	CASSPASLAGGPYEQYF	TGTGCCAGCAGCCCGGCGAGTTTAGCGGGAGGGCCCTACGAGCAGTACTTC
TRBV29-1	TRBJ1-3	TRBD1	many	CSVVGTGAGNTIYF	TGCAGCGTTGTCGGGACAGGGGCTGGAAACACCATATATTTT
TRBV29-1	TRBJ2-3	TRBD2	many	CSAATSGTTDTQYF	TGCAGCGCCGCGACTAGCGGGACAACAGATACGCAGTATTTT
TRBV6-5	TRBJ1-1	-	many	CASSYNMGTEAFF	TGTGCCAGCAGTTACAATATGGGTACTGAAGCTTTCTTT
TRBV20-1	TRBJ2-3	-	many	CSARDRRTADTQYF	TGCAGTGCTAGAGATCGTCGGACAGCAGATACGCAGTATTTT
TRBV2	TRBJ2-1	TRBD1	-	CASRLRDRGWDEQFF	TGTGCCAGCAGACTCCGGGACAGGGGGTGGGATGAGCAGTTCTTC
TRBV7-9	TRBJ1-1	-	-	CASSLNSGSGTEAFF	TGTGCCAGCAGCTTAAACTCAGGTTCGGGCACTGAAGCTTTCTTT